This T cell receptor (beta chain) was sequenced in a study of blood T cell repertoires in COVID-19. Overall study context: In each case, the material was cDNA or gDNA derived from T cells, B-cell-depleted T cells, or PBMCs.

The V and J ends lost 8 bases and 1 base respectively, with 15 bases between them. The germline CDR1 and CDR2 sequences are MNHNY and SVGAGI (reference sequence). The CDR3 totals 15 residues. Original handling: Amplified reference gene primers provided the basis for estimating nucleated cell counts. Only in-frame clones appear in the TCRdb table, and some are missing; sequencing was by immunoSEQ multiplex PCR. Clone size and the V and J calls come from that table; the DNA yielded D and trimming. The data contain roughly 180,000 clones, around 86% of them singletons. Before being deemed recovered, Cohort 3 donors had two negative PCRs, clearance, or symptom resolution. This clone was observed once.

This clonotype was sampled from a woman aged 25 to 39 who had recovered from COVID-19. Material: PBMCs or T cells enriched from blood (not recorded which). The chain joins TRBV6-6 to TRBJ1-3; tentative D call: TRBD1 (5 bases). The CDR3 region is CASRLPGSSGNTIYF. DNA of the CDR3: TGTGCCAGCCGATTGCCAGGGTCTTCTGGAAACACCATATATTTT.